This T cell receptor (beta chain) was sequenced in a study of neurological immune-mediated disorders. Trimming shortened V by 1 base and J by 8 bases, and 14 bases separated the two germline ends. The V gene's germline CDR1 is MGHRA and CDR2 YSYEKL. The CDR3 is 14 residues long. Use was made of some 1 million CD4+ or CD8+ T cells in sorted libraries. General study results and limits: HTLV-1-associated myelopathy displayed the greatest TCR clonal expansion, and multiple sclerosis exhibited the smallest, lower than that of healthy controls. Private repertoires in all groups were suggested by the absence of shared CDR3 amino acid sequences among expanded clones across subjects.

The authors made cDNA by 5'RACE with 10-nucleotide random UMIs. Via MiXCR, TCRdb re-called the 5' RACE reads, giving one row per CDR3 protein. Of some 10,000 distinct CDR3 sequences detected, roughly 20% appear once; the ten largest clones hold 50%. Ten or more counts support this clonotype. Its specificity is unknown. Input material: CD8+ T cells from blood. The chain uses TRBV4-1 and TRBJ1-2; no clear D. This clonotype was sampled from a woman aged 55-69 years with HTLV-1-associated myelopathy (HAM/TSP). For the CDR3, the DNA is TGCGCCAGCAGCCAAGTATCTGCGTCCCGCGGCTACACCTTC. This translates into CASSQVSASRGYTF.